This record looks at one TCR beta chain sequence and its context. The CDR3 is 16 residues long. Germline V gene lookup returns CDR1 SGHDT and CDR2 YYEEEE. J lost 5 bases, V lost 3 bases, and 8 bases had no gene match. This sample is part of a study of blood T cell repertoires in COVID-19. In the original analysis: Cell counts per sample came from amplifying reference gene primers. The assay was immunoSEQ multiplex PCR, and TCRdb's table has in-frame clones only and misses some. The V and J calls and clone size come from that table; D and trimming were worked out from the DNA. The data show 60,000 to 70,000 clones, roughly three quarters seen once.

The sequencing input was peripheral blood. The source of this sequence is an elderly woman with acute or convalescent COVID-19. The chain employs TRBV5-6 and TRBJ2-5; 12 bases align to TRBD1. CDR3 residues: CASSSPGQGALETQYF. The CDR3 bases are TGTGCCAGCAGCTCCCCGGGACAGGGGGCGTTGGAGACCCAGTACTTC.